The TCR beta chain described here comes from a study of low-dose radiotherapy and immunotherapy resistance in tumors. Across the study: Individuals in Cohort 2 had 1 Gy per fraction every two weeks, adding up to 13 Gy over 26 weeks.

This clonotype has a count of ten or more. Time point defined: after trial treatment. The treatment is: LDRT plus nivolumab, ipilimumab, low-dose cyclophosphamide and aspirin (RACIN trial). Alpha and beta chains were covered, as first-strand cDNA relied on TRAV- and TRBV-specific primers. TCRs were put through roughly 19 PCR cycles of amplification with Phusion. A constant-region primer and the V-primer adapter served as the primer pair. The isolated mRNA underwent amplification through in vitro transcription. From the reads, TCRdb called clonotypes with MiXCR, one entry per CDR3 protein. This table holds roughly 100,000 distinct CDR3 sequences, roughly 20% found once. Germline V CDR1 and CDR2: KGHSH, LQKENI. Trimming cost V 0 bases and J 5 bases; bases outside gene matches: 6. The CDR3 length is 15 residues.

The source of this sequence is a female donor with ovarian cancer. The V and J genes are TRBV18 and TRBJ1-2; 7 positions match TRBD1. The material sequenced was PBMCs, taken after low-dose radiotherapy plus immunotherapy. The CDR3 protein is CASSPPGTARYGYTF. CDR3 in DNA: TGTGCCAGCTCACCACCGGGGACAGCCAGATATGGCTACACCTTC. Filled out from reference TRBV18 and TRBJ1-2, the complete variable domain reads NAGVMQNPRHLVRRRGQEARLRCSPMKGHSHVYWYRQLPEEGLKFMVYLQKENIIDESGMPKERFSAEFPKEGPSILRIQQVVRGDSAAYFCASSPPGTARYGYTFGSGTRLTVV.